This TCR beta chain is from a study of neurological immune-mediated disorders. Whole-study results and caveats: When grouped phylogenetically, the repertoires of 18 of the 34 multiple sclerosis patients fell together in one related-CDR3 cluster, which is a possible signature.

This CDR3 is built from 17 residues. With 4 bases removed from V and 0 bases from J, the gap between germline ends came to 18 bases. Germline CDR1 reads SGHDN; CDR2 reads FVKESK. This clonotype was detected ten times or more. The antigen remains undetermined. By 5'RACE with 10-nucleotide random UMIs, the cDNA was made. TCRdb reprocessed the 5' RACE reads with MiXCR, giving one entry per CDR3 protein. In the table there are around 62,000 distinct CDR3 sequences, approximately 4.1% of which are singletons. This rearrangement joins TRBV14 to TRBJ2-5, with D perhaps TRBD1 (6 bases). The clonotype originates from a man aged 45-65 years with multiple sclerosis. Sequencing was performed on PBMCs. CDR3: CASSPFRDTNYQETQYF. For the CDR3, the DNA is TGTGCCAGCAGCCCGTTCCGGGACACGAATTACCAAGAGACCCAGTACTTC.